These T cell receptor beta chains were read from a single sample in a study of T cell responses to AZD1222 COVID-19 vaccine. Libraries were prepared by immunoSEQ multiplex PCR; TCRdb keeps only in-frame clonotypes and omits some of them. The sample records around 83,000 clones, approximately 90% being singletons. The specimen comprised peripheral blood, sampled on day 0 of AZD1222 vaccination. These receptor sequences come from an adult in good health. CDR3s include the opening cysteine and the closing phenylalanine or tryptophan. Fields, in order: V gene, clone size, J gene, D gene, CDR3 protein, CDR3 DNA. The D gene is left open where the match is weak. Clone size appears in some rows only: once, few, many, or a class for an expanded clone.

v_gene: TRBV2
abundance: -
j_gene: TRBJ2-2
d_gene: TRBD1
CDR3aa: CASRNTGQVTGELFF
CDR3nt: TGTGCCAGCAGAAATACCGGACAGGTCACCGGGGAGCTGTTTTTT

v_gene: TRBV5-1
abundance: -
j_gene: TRBJ1-2
d_gene: TRBD1
CDR3aa: CASSLETGVDYGYTF
CDR3nt: TGCGCCAGCAGCTTGGAAACAGGGGTGGACTATGGCTACACCTTC

v_gene: TRBV4-1
abundance: -
j_gene: TRBJ2-7
d_gene: TRBD1
CDR3aa: CASSPGQGPFYEQYF
CDR3nt: TGCGCCAGCAGCCCGGGACAGGGGCCCTTCTACGAGCAGTACTTC

v_gene: TRBV6-5
abundance: -
j_gene: TRBJ1-1
d_gene: -
CDR3aa: CASSYSSEAFF
CDR3nt: TGTGCCAGCAGTTACTCTAGTGAAGCTTTCTTT

v_gene: TRBV7-6
abundance: -
j_gene: TRBJ1-1
d_gene: -
CDR3aa: CASSQTGLTEAFF
CDR3nt: TGTGCCAGCAGTCAGACAGGTCTCACTGAAGCTTTCTTT

v_gene: TRBV5-1
abundance: -
j_gene: TRBJ2-1
d_gene: TRBD2
CDR3aa: CASSLGLADYNEQFF
CDR3nt: TGCGCCAGCAGCTTGGGACTAGCAGATTACAATGAGCAGTTCTTC

v_gene: TRBV5-4
abundance: -
j_gene: TRBJ1-3
d_gene: -
CDR3aa: CASSEDSAPSGNTIYF
CDR3nt: TGTGCCAGCAGCGAGGACAGCGCACCCTCTGGAAACACCATATATTTT

v_gene: TRBV6-4
abundance: -
j_gene: TRBJ2-2
d_gene: -
CDR3aa: CASSDQGRTGELFF
CDR3nt: TGTGCCAGCAGTGATCAGGGCCGCACCGGGGAGCTGTTTTTT

v_gene: TRBV4-1
abundance: -
j_gene: TRBJ2-5
d_gene: TRBD2
CDR3aa: CASSHNPGLAGGGETQYF
CDR3nt: TGCGCCAGCAGCCACAACCCGGGACTAGCGGGAGGGGGCGAGACCCAGTACTTC

v_gene: TRBV28
abundance: -
j_gene: TRBJ2-2
d_gene: -
CDR3aa: CASRRPTGIGELFF
CDR3nt: TGTGCCAGCAGGCGTCCGACTGGCATCGGGGAGCTGTTTTTT

v_gene: TRBV2
abundance: -
j_gene: TRBJ2-3
d_gene: -
CDR3aa: CASRGDTHGQYF
CDR3nt: TGTGCCAGCAGAGGGGACACCCATGGGCAGTATTTT

v_gene: TRBV28
abundance: -
j_gene: TRBJ2-1
d_gene: -
CDR3aa: CASQFAAGNEQFF
CDR3nt: TGTGCCAGCCAATTCGCGGCAGGCAATGAGCAGTTCTTC

v_gene: TRBV3-1/TRBV3-2
abundance: -
j_gene: TRBJ1-6
d_gene: -
CDR3aa: CASSQPGMGSPLHF
CDR3nt: TGTGCCAGCAGCCAACCGGGGATGGGTTCACCCCTCCACTTT

v_gene: TRBV28
abundance: -
j_gene: TRBJ2-1
d_gene: TRBD1
CDR3aa: CASSLGTAYNEQFF
CDR3nt: TGTGCCAGCAGTTTAGGGACAGCATACAATGAGCAGTTCTTC

v_gene: TRBV28
abundance: -
j_gene: TRBJ1-4
d_gene: TRBD1
CDR3aa: CASIPGQGSTNEKLFF
CDR3nt: TGTGCCAGCATTCCGGGACAGGGTTCTACTAATGAAAAACTGTTTTTT

v_gene: TRBV7-8
abundance: -
j_gene: TRBJ2-2
d_gene: -
CDR3aa: CASSEPLGISTGELFF
CDR3nt: TGTGCCAGCAGCGAACCATTGGGGATTAGCACCGGGGAGCTGTTTTTT

v_gene: TRBV10-3
abundance: -
j_gene: TRBJ2-5
d_gene: -
CDR3aa: CAISVGGVGETQYF
CDR3nt: TGTGCCATCAGTGTCGGGGGAGTAGGGGAGACCCAGTACTTC

v_gene: TRBV28
abundance: -
j_gene: TRBJ1-1
d_gene: TRBD1
CDR3aa: CASSPASTGGGTEAFF
CDR3nt: TGTGCCAGCAGTCCAGCCTCAACAGGGGGCGGGACTGAAGCTTTCTTT

v_gene: TRBV5-1
abundance: once
j_gene: TRBJ1-2
d_gene: TRBD1
CDR3aa: CASSLESGGPTNYGYTF
CDR3nt: TGCGCCAGCAGCTTGGAGTCAGGGGGTCCCACCAACTATGGCTACACCTTC

v_gene: TRBV7-2
abundance: -
j_gene: TRBJ2-7
d_gene: -
CDR3aa: CASSLEGGAEYEQYF
CDR3nt: TGTGCCAGCAGCTTAGAGGGGGGAGCGGAGTACGAGCAGTACTTC

v_gene: TRBV5-4
abundance: -
j_gene: TRBJ2-3
d_gene: TRBD2
CDR3aa: CASSKREAGDTQYF
CDR3nt: TGTGCCAGCAGTAAGCGGGAGGCCGGAGATACGCAGTATTTT

v_gene: TRBV10-1
abundance: -
j_gene: TRBJ1-1
d_gene: TRBD1
CDR3aa: CASRRDRNTEAFF
CDR3nt: TGCGCCAGCAGGCGGGACAGGAACACTGAAGCTTTCTTT

v_gene: TRBV25-1
abundance: -
j_gene: TRBJ1-3
d_gene: -
CDR3aa: CASSEPSGRPGADSIYF
CDR3nt: TGTGCCAGCAGTGAACCCTCGGGACGTCCGGGGGCGGATTCCATATATTTT

v_gene: TRBV18
abundance: -
j_gene: TRBJ2-7
d_gene: TRBD1
CDR3aa: CASSRGGAMDEQYF
CDR3nt: TGTGCCAGCTCAAGAGGGGGCGCGATGGACGAGCAGTACTTC

v_gene: TRBV6-1
abundance: once
j_gene: TRBJ2-7
d_gene: -
CDR3aa: CASRDGTSNEQYF
CDR3nt: TGTGCCAGCAGGGACGGAACTTCCAACGAGCAGTACTTC

v_gene: TRBV5-6
abundance: -
j_gene: TRBJ1-2
d_gene: -
CDR3aa: CASSLGEGGYGYTF
CDR3nt: TGTGCCAGCAGCTTGGGGGAGGGAGGCTATGGCTACACCTTC

v_gene: TRBV6-2/TRBV6-3
abundance: -
j_gene: TRBJ1-5
d_gene: -
CDR3aa: CASSRATGAQPQHF
CDR3nt: TGTGCCAGCAGTCGGGCGACTGGGGCTCAGCCCCAGCATTTT

v_gene: TRBV5-8
abundance: -
j_gene: TRBJ1-2
d_gene: -
CDR3aa: CASSLSPGLGYGYTF
CDR3nt: TGTGCCAGCAGCTTGTCGCCAGGGTTGGGCTATGGCTACACCTTC

v_gene: TRBV5-4
abundance: once
j_gene: TRBJ1-2
d_gene: TRBD1
CDR3aa: CASSPGGQGSNYGYTF
CDR3nt: TGTGCCAGCAGCCCGGGTGGACAGGGGTCCAACTATGGCTACACCTTC

v_gene: TRBV18
abundance: -
j_gene: TRBJ2-7
d_gene: -
CDR3aa: CASSPSPGGNEQYF
CDR3nt: TGTGCCAGCTCACCATCCCCAGGGGGGAACGAGCAGTACTTC

v_gene: TRBV18
abundance: -
j_gene: TRBJ2-2
d_gene: -
CDR3aa: CASSRAGIGTGELFF
CDR3nt: TGTGCCAGCTCACGGGCAGGAATAGGGACCGGGGAGCTGTTTTTT

v_gene: TRBV27
abundance: once
j_gene: TRBJ1-5
d_gene: -
CDR3aa: CASGEPNQPQHF
CDR3nt: TGTGCCAGCGGAGAGCCAAATCAGCCCCAGCATTTT

v_gene: TRBV6-5
abundance: -
j_gene: TRBJ2-1
d_gene: TRBD2
CDR3aa: CASSYTSGEAYNEQFF
CDR3nt: TGTGCCAGCAGTTACACTAGCGGGGAGGCCTACAATGAGCAGTTCTTC

v_gene: TRBV6-6
abundance: -
j_gene: TRBJ1-2
d_gene: TRBD1
CDR3aa: CASSYSGGGGYTF
CDR3nt: TGTGCCAGCAGTTATTCAGGGGGCGGTGGCTACACCTTC

v_gene: TRBV6-6
abundance: -
j_gene: TRBJ1-5
d_gene: TRBD1
CDR3aa: CATTDRDRNQPQHF
CDR3nt: TGTGCCACCACGGACAGGGATCGCAATCAGCCCCAGCATTTT

v_gene: TRBV6-2/TRBV6-3
abundance: -
j_gene: TRBJ2-7
d_gene: TRBD1
CDR3aa: CASSPGGQAHEQYF
CDR3nt: TGTGCCAGCAGTCCCGGGGGACAGGCACACGAGCAGTACTTC

v_gene: TRBV7-8
abundance: -
j_gene: TRBJ2-1
d_gene: TRBD2
CDR3aa: CASTVAGVTNEQFF
CDR3nt: TGTGCCAGCACAGTAGCGGGAGTAACCAATGAGCAGTTCTTC

v_gene: TRBV18
abundance: -
j_gene: TRBJ2-2
d_gene: TRBD2
CDR3aa: CASSPLSVTPGGTGELFF
CDR3nt: TGTGCCAGCTCACCTTTGAGTGTTACTCCCGGGGGGACCGGGGAGCTGTTTTTT

v_gene: TRBV5-1
abundance: -
j_gene: TRBJ2-2
d_gene: TRBD2
CDR3aa: CASSPGLAGYGTGELFF
CDR3nt: TGCGCCAGCAGCCCTGGACTAGCGGGATACGGCACCGGGGAGCTGTTTTTT

v_gene: TRBV6-1
abundance: once
j_gene: TRBJ2-7
d_gene: -
CDR3aa: CASSDRRDYEQYF
CDR3nt: TGTGCCAGCAGTGACCGTCGGGACTACGAGCAGTACTTC

v_gene: TRBV4-3
abundance: -
j_gene: TRBJ2-7
d_gene: -
CDR3aa: CASSQGTRLQDSYEQYF
CDR3nt: TGCGCCAGCAGCCAAGGAACAAGGCTACAGGACTCCTACGAGCAGTACTTC

v_gene: TRBV29-1
abundance: -
j_gene: TRBJ2-1
d_gene: TRBD1
CDR3aa: CSVERQGTASNEQFF
CDR3nt: TGCAGCGTTGAACGCCAAGGGACAGCCTCCAATGAGCAGTTCTTC

v_gene: TRBV4-2
abundance: -
j_gene: TRBJ2-7
d_gene: -
CDR3aa: CASSQDQGFYEQYF
CDR3nt: TGTGCCAGCAGCCAAGATCAGGGGTTTTACGAGCAGTACTTC

v_gene: TRBV18
abundance: -
j_gene: TRBJ1-1
d_gene: -
CDR3aa: CASSRPSGLNTEAFF
CDR3nt: TGTGCCAGCTCACGACCAAGTGGCTTGAACACTGAAGCTTTCTTT

v_gene: TRBV7-3
abundance: -
j_gene: TRBJ2-1
d_gene: TRBD2
CDR3aa: CASSLPLGGLAGVSYNEQFF
CDR3nt: TGTGCCAGCAGCTTACCCTTGGGGGGCCTAGCGGGAGTTTCCTACAATGAGCAGTTCTTC

v_gene: TRBV9
abundance: -
j_gene: TRBJ2-7
d_gene: TRBD1
CDR3aa: CASSVGTGPYEQYF
CDR3nt: TGTGCCAGCAGCGTAGGGACAGGGCCCTACGAGCAGTACTTC

v_gene: TRBV4-1
abundance: -
j_gene: TRBJ2-4
d_gene: -
CDR3aa: CASSGVGYIAKNIQYF
CDR3nt: TGCGCCAGCTCCGGAGTAGGTTATATAGCCAAAAACATTCAGTACTTC

v_gene: TRBV6-6
abundance: -
j_gene: TRBJ2-5
d_gene: TRBD1
CDR3aa: CASSLPQGQETQYF
CDR3nt: TGTGCCAGCAGTTTGCCACAGGGGCAAGAGACCCAGTACTTC

v_gene: TRBV12-3/TRBV12-4
abundance: once
j_gene: TRBJ2-1
d_gene: TRBD1
CDR3aa: CASSGTARGKFF
CDR3nt: TGTGCCAGCAGCGGGACAGCCAGGGGAAAGTTCTTC

v_gene: TRBV28
abundance: -
j_gene: TRBJ1-6
d_gene: TRBD1
CDR3aa: CASSLQGPYNSPLHF
CDR3nt: TGTGCCAGCAGTCTACAGGGGCCCTATAATTCACCCCTCCACTTT

v_gene: TRBV7-2
abundance: -
j_gene: TRBJ2-7
d_gene: -
CDR3aa: CASSMAREQYF
CDR3nt: TGTGCCAGCAGCATGGCGCGGGAGCAGTACTTC

v_gene: TRBV4-1
abundance: -
j_gene: TRBJ2-1
d_gene: TRBD2
CDR3aa: CASSQAPLGLASSEQFF
CDR3nt: TGCGCCAGCAGCCAAGCACCCCTGGGACTAGCAAGCAGTGAGCAGTTCTTC

v_gene: TRBV7-3
abundance: -
j_gene: TRBJ2-3
d_gene: TRBD2
CDR3aa: CASSLSGTSLRGDTQYF
CDR3nt: TGTGCCAGCAGCTTAAGCGGGACTAGCCTGAGGGGAGATACGCAGTATTTT

v_gene: TRBV24-1
abundance: -
j_gene: TRBJ1-5
d_gene: -
CDR3aa: CATSDTLTGTQHF
CDR3nt: TGTGCCACCAGTGATACCTTAACGGGGACCCAGCATTTT